Listed below are T cell receptor beta chains from one sample, sequenced in a study of blood T cell repertoires in COVID-19. TCRdb's copy holds only in-frame clones and misses some; the assay was immunoSEQ multiplex PCR. The sample has under 75,000 clones; roughly 84% are singletons. Sequenced sample: peripheral blood. Receptors originate from a young woman with acute or convalescent COVID-19. Each CDR3 is given without its conserved first and last residue. Fields, in order: V gene, CDR3 length, J gene, CDR3 protein.

V gene: TRBV21-1; CDR3 length: 12; J gene: TRBJ2-3; CDR3 protein: ASETRRVTDTQY
V gene: TRBV21-1; CDR3 length: 14; J gene: TRBJ2-7; CDR3 protein: ASSAGTPPRPPEQY
V gene: TRBV4-3; CDR3 length: 14; J gene: TRBJ2-1; CDR3 protein: ASSQDASGRGYEQF
V gene: TRBV11-2; CDR3 length: 13; J gene: TRBJ2-1; CDR3 protein: ASSLDPSGGNEQF
V gene: TRBV6-4; CDR3 length: 12; J gene: TRBJ2-1; CDR3 protein: ASSNSGDRNEQF
V gene: TRBV6-5; CDR3 length: 12; J gene: TRBJ1-2; CDR3 protein: ASSYLQGIGGYT
V gene: TRBV4-1; CDR3 length: 12; J gene: TRBJ1-1; CDR3 protein: ASSQSQGKERAF
V gene: TRBV19; CDR3 length: 16; J gene: TRBJ2-1; CDR3 protein: ASSNRPDGVPRSNEQF
V gene: TRBV6-6; CDR3 length: 11; J gene: TRBJ1-4; CDR3 protein: ASSYSVPGELF
V gene: TRBV29-1; CDR3 length: 12; J gene: TRBJ1-1; CDR3 protein: SGWDRIMNTEAF